The present TCR beta chain was sequenced within a study of T cells in Graves' hyperthyroidism and ophthalmopathy. There were TCR beta CDR3 regions amplified from RNA transcripts. The HTBI primer set drove a first-round RT-PCR of the TCR CDR3. TCRdb reanalysed the multiplex PCR reads using MiXCR and keeps one entry per CDR3 protein. The profile shows roughly 570,000 distinct CDR3 sequences, 15% to 19% of them singletons. Regarding this clonotype: A much bigger clone sits one base away, suggesting this may be a read error.

The junction had 7 bases not matched to a gene; V was cut back by 9 bases and J by 0 bases. CDR1 is ENHRY, CDR2 SYGVKD, per germline. This CDR3 has 15 amino acids. The sequence was obtained from a woman between 25 and 40 years old with Graves' hyperthyroidism. J is TRBJ2-2 and V is TRBV10-3; 7 bases are a match to TRBD2. Source material: blood. The CDR3 DNA is TGTGCCATAGCGAGCGGGAAGACGAACACCGGGGAGCTGTTTTTT. This gives the protein CAIASGKTNTGELFF.